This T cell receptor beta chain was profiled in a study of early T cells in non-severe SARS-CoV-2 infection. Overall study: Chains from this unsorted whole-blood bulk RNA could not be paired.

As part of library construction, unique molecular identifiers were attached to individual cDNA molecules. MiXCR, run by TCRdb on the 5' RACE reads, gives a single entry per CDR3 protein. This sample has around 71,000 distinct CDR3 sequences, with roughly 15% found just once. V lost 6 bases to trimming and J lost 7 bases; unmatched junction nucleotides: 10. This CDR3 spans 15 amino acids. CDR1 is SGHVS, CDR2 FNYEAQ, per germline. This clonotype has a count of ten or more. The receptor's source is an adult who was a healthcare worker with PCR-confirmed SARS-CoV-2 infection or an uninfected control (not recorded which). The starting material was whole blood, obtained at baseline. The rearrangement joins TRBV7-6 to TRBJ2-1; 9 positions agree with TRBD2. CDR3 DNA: TGTGCCAGCAGTTTCCTAGCGGGACCCGGGAATGAGCAGTTCTTC. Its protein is CASSFLAGPGNEQFF.